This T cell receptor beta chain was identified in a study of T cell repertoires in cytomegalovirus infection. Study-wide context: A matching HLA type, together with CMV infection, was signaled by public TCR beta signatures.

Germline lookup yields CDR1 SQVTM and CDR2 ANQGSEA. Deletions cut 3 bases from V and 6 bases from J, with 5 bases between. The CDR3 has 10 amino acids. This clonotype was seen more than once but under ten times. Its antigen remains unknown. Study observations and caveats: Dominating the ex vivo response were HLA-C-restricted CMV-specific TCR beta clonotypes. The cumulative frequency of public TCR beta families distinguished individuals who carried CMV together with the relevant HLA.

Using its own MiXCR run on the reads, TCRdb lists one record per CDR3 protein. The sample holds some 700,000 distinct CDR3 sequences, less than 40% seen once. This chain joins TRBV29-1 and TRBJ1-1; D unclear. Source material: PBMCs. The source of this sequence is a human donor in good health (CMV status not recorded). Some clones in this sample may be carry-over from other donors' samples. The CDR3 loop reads CSVDLPEAFF. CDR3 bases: TGCAGCGTTGATCTGCCTGAAGCTTTCTTT.